One and the same sample provided the 21 T cell receptor beta chains below, sequenced in a study of blood T cell repertoires in COVID-19. Some clones are missing from TCRdb's copy, which holds only in-frame ones; the method was immunoSEQ multiplex PCR. Among 260,000 or so clones listed, about four fifths were seen once. Sequenced sample: peripheral blood. The receptors stem from a woman older than 75 with COVID-19, enrolled during active disease.

The CDR3 here is CASRLTGQGVSNYGYTF. In nucleotides, the CDR3 is TGTGCCAGCAGACTAACCGGACAGGGGGTCTCTAACTATGGCTACACCTTC. The chain combines TRBV5-6 with TRBJ1-2; TRBD1 aligns across 10 bases. This CDR3 has 17 residues. With 5 bases clipped from V and 0 bases from J, the junction kept 10 bases outside the gene matches. Germline loops: CDR1 SGHDT, CDR2 YYEEEE.

The rearrangement links TRBV11-2 to TRBJ1-1; no reliable D call. The CDR3 runs 13 residues. V lost 1 base and J 1 base, leaving 4 bases between the germline ends. The germline V gene has CDR1 SGHAT and CDR2 FQNNGV. The CDR3 coding sequence is TGTGCCAGCAGCTTAGCTACGAACACTGAAGCTTTCTTT. This encodes CASSLATNTEAFF.

CDR3 sequence reads: CASSYFLNTEAFF. The CDR3 region has the DNA TGTGCCAGCAGTTACTTTTTGAACACTGAAGCTTTCTTT. The rearrangement joins TRBV5-6 to TRBJ1-1, with no clear D. Trimming shortened V by 5 bases and J by 0 bases, and 8 bases separated the two germline ends. Germline CDR1 is SGHDT and CDR2 is YYEEEE. This CDR3 contains 13 residues.

The V gene is TRBV7-9, the J gene TRBJ2-7, with TRBD1 matching 9 bases. Germline V gene data show CDR1 as SEHNR and CDR2 as FQNEAQ (reference sequence). The CDR3 sequence is 13 residues long. Trimming cost V 5 bases and J 6 bases; bases outside gene matches: 5. The DNA of the CDR3 is TGTGCCAGCAGCCCCAACAGGGGGCTCGAGCAGTACTTC. The encoded protein is CASSPNRGLEQYF.

This rearrangement joins TRBV5-1 to TRBJ2-3; D is perhaps TRBD2 (5 bases). This CDR3 spans 14 amino acids. Trimming took 0 bases from V and 4 from J, leaving 9 bases between them. The germline gives CDR1 SGHRS, CDR2 YFSETQ. CDR3 sequence: CASSLGTLADTQYF. Here the CDR3 DNA reads TGCGCCAGCAGCTTGGGCACACTAGCAGATACGCAGTATTTT.

DNA of the CDR3: TGTGCCATCAGATCTAGCGGGAGTTCTCTCGGGGAGCTGTTTTTT. Translation gives CAIRSSGSSLGELFF. This rearrangement joins TRBV10-3 to TRBJ2-2; the match to TRBD2 covers 10 bases. The CDR3 extends over 15 amino acids. Germline V gene sequence: CDR1 ENHRY, CDR2 SYGVKD. Trimming took 6 bases from V and 7 from J; bases not matched to a gene: 8.

The chain combines TRBV11-2 with TRBJ2-3, with 9 bases fitting TRBD1. Germline loops: CDR1 SGHAT, CDR2 FQNNGV. The CDR3 spans 13 residues. The V segment lost 5 bases and the J segment 7 bases; nucleotides outside the gene matches: 4. DNA for the CDR3: TGTGCCAGCAGCACGGGACAGGGCAATACGCAGTATTTT. Its protein is CASSTGQGNTQYF.

V and J are TRBV2 and TRBJ1-3, with no clear D. The CDR3 sequence is 14 residues long. Germline V lookup: CDR1 SNHLY, CDR2 FYNNEI. V dropped 6 bases and J dropped 0 bases, with 9 bases sitting between them. The CDR3 region has the DNA TGTGCCAGCAGAGATCCGGTCTCTGGAAACACCATATATTTT. Its translation: CASRDPVSGNTIYF.

The V and J genes are TRBV7-2 and TRBJ2-7, with a possible D match to TRBD2 (6 bases). From germline, CDR1 is SGHTA and CDR2 FQGNSA. V was trimmed by 4 bases and J by 0 bases, leaving 13 bases between them. The CDR3 has 15 amino acids. The CDR3 sequence is CASSSLFGSSYEQYF. CDR3 sequence (DNA): TGTGCCAGCAGCTCCTTGTTCGGGAGCTCCTACGAGCAGTACTTC.

The CDR3 DNA follows: TGTGCCAGCAGTCCCAAAGAACGGACCGGGGAGCTGTTTTTT. This gives the protein CASSPKERTGELFF. The chain carries TRBV7-3 and TRBJ2-2, with no clear D. CDR1 is SGHTA, CDR2 FQGTGA, per germline. Deletions cut 6 bases from V and 5 bases from J, with 13 bases between. The length of the CDR3 is 14 residues.

This chain uses TRBV19 with TRBJ2-1; D is undetermined. Trimming removed 8 bases at V and 8 bases at J, with 7 bases between. This CDR3 contains 10 residues. Germline CDR1 reads LNHDA; CDR2 reads SQIVND (reference sequence). The CDR3 is CASRPDEQFF. The DNA of the CDR3 is TGTGCCAGTCGTCCCGATGAGCAGTTCTTC.

The rearrangement joins TRBV5-4 to TRBJ2-1, with D possibly TRBD1 on 6 matching bases. This CDR3 region has 15 residues. The V gene lost 2 bases and the J gene lost 8 bases, with 17 bases spanning the gap. Germline V lookup: CDR1 SGHNT, CDR2 YYREEE (reference sequence). For the CDR3, the DNA is TGTGCCAGCAGCTTCTCGGGACAACCAGGCCATGAGCAGTTCTTC. It yields the protein CASSFSGQPGHEQFF.

The chain recombines TRBV19 with TRBJ1-5; perhaps TRBD1 as D (5 bases). The ends were cut back, 7 bases at V and 0 bases at J, with 25 bases in the middle. The germline gives CDR1 LNHDA, CDR2 SQIVND (reference sequence). The CDR3 spans 19 residues. CDR3 DNA sequence: TGTGCCAGTACCGAAAATGGAGGGGCCTTCCACTATAGCAATCAGCCCCAGCATTTT. This sequence encodes CASTENGGAFHYSNQPQHF.

The genes are TRBV28 and TRBJ1-5, with D possibly matching TRBD1 (6 bases). The CDR3 is 13 residues long. V was trimmed by 8 bases and J by 5 bases, leaving 13 bases between them. The germline gives CDR1 MDHEN, CDR2 SYDVKM. CDR3 amino acids: CASGQLSYQPQHF. In DNA, the CDR3 is TGTGCCAGCGGACAGCTGTCGTATCAGCCCCAGCATTTT.

V usage is TRBV10-2 and J usage is TRBJ2-3; 7 positions match TRBD2. Germline CDR1 is WSHSY and CDR2 is SAAADI. The length of the CDR3 is 15 residues. The trim removed 7 bases at V and 6 bases at J, leaving 13 bases unmatched. CDR3 region: CASKIFWTRADTQYF. CDR3 coding DNA: TGCGCCAGCAAGATATTCTGGACTAGAGCGGATACGCAGTATTTT.

The chain links TRBV27 to TRBJ2-1, with D perhaps TRBD2 (6 bases). The CDR3 is 12 amino acids. Germline CDR1 MNHEY, CDR2 SMNVEV (reference sequence). Deletions cut 5 bases from V and 8 bases from J, with 10 bases between. The DNA of the CDR3 is TGTGCCAGCAGTCGACTAGGCTATGAGCAGTTCTTC. Protein sequence: CASSRLGYEQFF.

The rearrangement joins TRBV6-5 to TRBJ1-1, with D hard to call. CDR1 is MNHEY and CDR2 is SVGAGI in the germline V gene. The ends were cut back, 7 bases at V and 2 bases at J, with 14 bases in the middle. This CDR3 has 14 amino acids. CDR3 DNA: TGTGCCAGCATTGGAGGGCCGGTTAACACTGAAGCTTTCTTT. Its translation is CASIGGPVNTEAFF.

This chain joins TRBV25-1 and TRBJ1-1, with 7 positions matching TRBD1. The J segment lost 1 base and the V segment lost 3 bases, leaving 5 bases of the junction unmatched. The CDR3 length is 15 residues. Germline values: CDR1 MGHDK, CDR2 SYGVNS. CDR3 sequence: CASSDYRTGNTEAFF. The CDR3 DNA reads as TGTGCCAGCAGTGATTACCGGACAGGGAACACTGAAGCTTTCTTT.

The chain carries TRBV7-2 and TRBJ2-3; 10 bases line up with TRBD1. This CDR3 has 15 amino acids. CDR1 and CDR2 from the germline V gene are SGHTA and FQGNSA. V gave up 7 bases and J gave up 3 bases; unmatched junction bases: 7. CDR3 bases: TGTGCCAGCACCTTGACAGGGGGCCGGACAGATACGCAGTATTTT. Protein product: CASTLTGGRTDTQYF.

This clone was found a few times. The genes are TRBV15 and TRBJ1-4, with D uncertain. Germline V CDR1 and CDR2: LNHNV, YYDKDF (reference sequence). The V gene lost 5 bases and the J gene lost 8 bases, with 12 bases spanning the gap. CDR3 size: 13 residues. CDR3 sequence reads: CATSSRPGEKLFF. The CDR3 DNA reads TGTGCCACCAGCTCTCGACCGGGAGAAAAACTGTTTTTT. Filled out from reference TRBV15 and TRBJ1-4, the complete variable domain reads DAMVIQNPRYQVTQFGKPVTLSCSQTLNHNVMYWYQQKSSQAPKLLFHYYDKDFNNEADTPDNFQSRRPNTSFCFLDIRSPGLGDTAMYLCATSSRPGEKLFFGSGTQLSVL.

This chain links TRBV11-2 with TRBJ1-6; perhaps TRBD1 as D (5 bases). Trimming removed 5 bases at V and 7 bases at J, with 15 bases between. The CDR3 has 15 residues. Germline V gives CDR1 SGHAT, CDR2 FQNNGV. The DNA for the CDR3 is TGTGCCAGCAGCCTTTCTCCAAGGGGAAATTCACCCCTCCACTTT. Encoded protein: CASSLSPRGNSPLHF.